This is a list of T cell receptor beta chains from one sample in a study of blood T cells in healthy people across ages. From the 5' RACE reads, TCRdb called clonotypes with MiXCR, one entry per CDR3 protein. This sample has more than 900,000 distinct CDR3 sequences, with roughly 24% found just once. This sample also belongs to another study, concerning T cells of mothers and their children.

Material: blood. All receptors come from a girl aged 2-10 years in good health. Both conserved end residues are part of each CDR3. A D gene is named only where the DNA matches it firmly. The listing skips clone size in some rows; elsewhere it reads once, few, many or a size class.

NA | TRBJ2-5 | TRBD1 | TRBV12-3/TRBV12-4 | CASNPGDRTQETQYF | TGTGCCAGCAATCCTGGGGACAGGACCCAAGAGACCCAGTACTTC
NA | TRBJ2-3 | NA | TRBV12-5 | CASGLIPDSSTDTQYF | TGTGCTAGTGGTTTGATCCCGGACAGTTCCACAGATACGCAGTATTTT
NA | TRBJ2-5 | NA | TRBV4-1 | CASSQGSVETQYF | TGCGCCAGCAGCCAAGGCTCGGTAGAGACCCAGTACTTC
NA | TRBJ1-1 | TRBD1 | TRBV24-1 | CATVDRAGTEAFF | TGTGCCACCGTGGACAGGGCCGGCACTGAAGCTTTCTTT
NA | TRBJ1-2 | NA | TRBV12-3/TRBV12-4 | CASGRTLGPLQGYTF | TGTGCCAGCGGGCGAACGCTGGGACCCCTCCAAGGCTACACCTTC
NA | TRBJ2-1 | NA | TRBV28 | CASSNSIGETQGYNEQFF | TGTGCCAGCAGTAATTCTATAGGAGAGACACAAGGCTACAATGAGCAGTTCTTC
few | TRBJ1-2 | NA | TRBV6-1 | CASSPIQFPDGYGYTF | TGTGCCAGCAGTCCTATCCAATTTCCGGACGGATATGGCTACACCTTC
few | TRBJ2-3 | NA | TRBV29-1 | CSADDATLYTDTQYF | TGCAGCGCTGACGACGCGACATTATACACAGATACGCAGTATTTT
NA | TRBJ2-1 | NA | TRBV9 | CASSVEGLNEQFF | TGTGCCAGCAGCGTAGAGGGGCTTAATGAGCAGTTCTTC
many | TRBJ2-5 | TRBD1 | TRBV7-9 | CASSFGTEETQYF | TGTGCCAGCAGCTTCGGGACAGAAGAGACCCAGTACTTC
many | TRBJ2-6 | NA | TRBV29-1 | CSVESGANVLTF | TGCAGCGTTGAGTCTGGGGCCAACGTCCTGACTTTC
NA | TRBJ2-1 | TRBD2 | TRBV28 | CASRTSGNYNEQFF | TGTGCCAGCAGAACTAGCGGGAACTACAATGAGCAGTTCTTC
NA | TRBJ1-4 | NA | TRBV10-3 | CAISEGNEKLFF | TGTGCCATCAGCGAAGGGAATGAAAAACTGTTTTTT
few | TRBJ1-2 | TRBD1 | TRBV7-2 | CASSLAPGGVEGYTF | TGTGCCAGCAGCTTAGCCCCAGGGGGAGTCGAGGGCTACACCTTC
NA | TRBJ1-1 | NA | TRBV7-8 | CASSWPQGRRDTEAFF | TGTGCCAGCAGCTGGCCCCAGGGGCGCCGGGACACTGAAGCTTTCTTT
few | TRBJ2-6 | TRBD1 | TRBV2 | CATTAEGAPGANVLTF | TGTGCCACCACGGCCGAGGGGGCGCCTGGGGCCAACGTCCTGACTTTC
NA | TRBJ2-5 | NA | TRBV14 | CASSQALGTQEPQYF | TGTGCCAGCAGCCAAGCTCTCGGGACTCAAGAGCCCCAGTACTTC
few | TRBJ2-5 | TRBD2 | TRBV7-9 | CASSERDSEETQYF | TGTGCCAGCAGCGAGCGGGACTCAGAAGAGACCCAGTACTTC
NA | TRBJ2-3 | NA | TRBV27 | CASSLTSYVPDTQYF | TGTGCCAGCAGTCTCACTTCCTACGTCCCAGATACGCAGTATTTT
NA | TRBJ1-1 | NA | TRBV29-1 | CSVVRLMNTEAFF | TGCAGCGTTGTTCGTCTGATGAACACTGAAGCTTTCTTT
few | TRBJ2-2 | NA | TRBV20-1 | CSARDFADANTGELFF | TGCAGTGCTAGAGATTTTGCGGATGCGAACACCGGGGAGCTGTTTTTT
few | TRBJ2-7 | TRBD1 | TRBV2 | CASSDNGQGASYEQYF | TGTGCCAGCAGTGATAATGGGCAGGGGGCTTCCTACGAGCAGTACTTC
NA | TRBJ2-5 | NA | TRBV6-6 | CASSYLGIRGTQYF | TGTGCCAGCAGTTACCTGGGGATCCGGGGGACCCAGTACTTC
NA | TRBJ1-2 | NA | TRBV28 | CASSLGGNRAPAF | TGTGCCAGCAGTTTGGGCGGAAACAGGGCTCCCGCCTTC
few | TRBJ2-1 | TRBD2 | TRBV4-3 | CASNQEGLAGGPNEQFF | TGCGCCAGCAACCAAGAAGGGCTAGCGGGGGGGCCGAATGAGCAGTTCTTC
few | TRBJ2-1 | NA | TRBV10-3 | CAISEKASEGNEQFF | TGTGCCATCAGTGAAAAGGCTAGCGAAGGGAATGAGCAGTTCTTC
few | TRBJ1-3 | NA | TRBV29-1 | CSGILSGSGNTIYF | TGCAGCGGGATACTCAGCGGCTCTGGAAACACCATATATTTT
few | TRBJ2-3 | TRBD1 | TRBV5-1 | CASSLGGPTGFTDTQYF | TGCGCCAGCAGCTTGGGGGGACCGACAGGGTTCACAGATACGCAGTATTTT
NA | TRBJ2-7 | TRBD1 | TRBV10-3 | CAIGQGVKQYF | TGTGCCATCGGACAGGGGGTCAAGCAGTACTTC
few | TRBJ1-1 | NA | TRBV5-1 | CASNIDSNTEAFF | TGCGCCAGCAACATCGACAGCAACACTGAAGCTTTCTTT
NA | TRBJ1-2 | NA | TRBV5-1 | CASSPLMGPNYGYTF | TGCGCCAGCAGTCCGCTCATGGGCCCTAACTATGGCTACACCTTC
NA | TRBJ2-7 | TRBD1 | TRBV4-3 | CASSQDRTGAYEQYF | TGCGCCAGCAGCCAAGATCGGACAGGGGCCTACGAGCAGTACTTC
NA | TRBJ1-6 | NA | TRBV24-1 | CATSEGGTLVNSPLHF | TGTGCCACCAGTGAAGGAGGGACGTTAGTAAATTCACCCCTCCACTTT
NA | TRBJ2-7 | NA | TRBV4-3 | CASSQDRGASYEQYF | TGCGCCAGCAGCCAAGATCGGGGGGCCTCCTACGAGCAGTACTTC
NA | TRBJ1-1 | NA | TRBV6-5 | CASSWNKGNTEAFF | TGTGCCAGCAGTTGGAACAAAGGGAACACTGAAGCTTTCTTT
few | TRBJ1-5 | TRBD1 | TRBV7-6 | CASSETQGLSNQPQHF | TGTGCCAGCAGCGAAACACAGGGGTTGAGCAATCAGCCCCAGCATTTT
few | TRBJ2-7 | TRBD2 | TRBV25-1 | CASSGSGTETSGRNFEQYF | TGTGCCAGCAGTGGATCCGGGACAGAGACTAGCGGGAGGAATTTTGAGCAGTACTTC
NA | TRBJ2-5 | NA | TRBV27 | CASSLGGEADGQYF | TGTGCCAGCAGCCTCGGTGGCGAGGCCGACGGGCAGTACTTC
NA | TRBJ2-7 | NA | TRBV10-3 | CATTTSSYEQYF | TGTGCCACCACGACTAGCTCCTACGAGCAGTACTTC
NA | TRBJ2-1 | TRBD1 | TRBV7-2 | CASSLTGDRGEFF | TGTGCCAGCAGCTTGACGGGGGACAGGGGGGAGTTCTTC
few | TRBJ2-5 | TRBD2 | TRBV29-1 | CSGAGLAGRQETQYF | TGCAGCGGCGCCGGATTAGCGGGCCGTCAAGAGACCCAGTACTTC
NA | TRBJ2-3 | NA | TRBV11-2 | CASSFGFTDTQYF | TGTGCCAGCAGCTTTGGATTCACAGATACGCAGTATTTT
NA | TRBJ2-1 | TRBD2 | TRBV5-1 | CASSTGLSGRPDNEQFF | TGCGCCAGCAGCACGGGACTTAGCGGGAGGCCCGACAATGAGCAGTTCTTC
few | TRBJ1-5 | NA | TRBV7-9 | CASSPGRFNQPQHF | TGTGCCAGCAGCCCCGGGAGATTCAATCAGCCCCAGCATTTT
NA | TRBJ2-1 | NA | TRBV7-9 | CASSSTGLPFNEQFF | TGTGCCAGCAGCTCAACGGGCCTCCCCTTCAATGAGCAGTTCTTC
NA | TRBJ2-7 | TRBD1 | TRBV27 | CACGLDRAHEQYF | TGTGCCTGTGGGCTAGACAGGGCCCACGAGCAGTACTTC